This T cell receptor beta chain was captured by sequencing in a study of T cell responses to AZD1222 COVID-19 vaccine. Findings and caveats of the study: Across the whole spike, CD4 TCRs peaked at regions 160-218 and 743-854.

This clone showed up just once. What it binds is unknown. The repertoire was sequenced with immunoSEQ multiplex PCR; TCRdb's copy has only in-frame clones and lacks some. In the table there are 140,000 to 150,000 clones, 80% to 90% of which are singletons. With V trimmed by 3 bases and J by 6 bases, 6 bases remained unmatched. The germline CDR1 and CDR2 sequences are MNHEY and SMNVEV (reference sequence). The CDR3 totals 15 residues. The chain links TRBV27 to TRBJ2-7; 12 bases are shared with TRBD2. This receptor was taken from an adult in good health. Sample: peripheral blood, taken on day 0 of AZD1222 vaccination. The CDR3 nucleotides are TGTGCCAGCAGTTTTTCTAGCGGGAGGGCCCGCGAGCAGTACTTC. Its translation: CASSFSSGRAREQYF.